This TCR beta chain came from a study of CD8+ T cells in alopecia areata. Overall study: Skin from approximately 6-13-month-old C3H/HeJ graft donors with spontaneous alopecia went to roughly 6-11-week-old female C3H/HeJ mice.

This clone occurred a few times. Gene names are the mouse ones. The observed sequence ends 4 residues before the CDR3 terminus, with the missing tail filled in from the germline J gene. The CDR3 is made up of 14 amino acids. Per germline, CDR1 NSQYPW and CDR2 LRSPGD (reference sequence). The junction had 3 bases not matched to a gene; V was cut back by 3 bases and J by 3 bases. Extracted from the samples, RNA was reverse transcribed into cDNA to serve as the sequencing template. Data came from immunoSEQ multiplex PCR; TCRdb stores just in-frame clones and leaves some out. In total the sample includes more than 250,000 clones, none of them seen once. Sorting used CD4, CD8alpha, NKG2D, NKG2ACE and other markers on pooled cutaneous lymph node cells.

The chain combines TRBV1 with TRBJ1-2, with 8 bases lining up with TRBD1. This clonotype was obtained from a C3H/HeJ mouse with alopecia areata. This line is of MHC haplotype H2-k. Sequencing input: CD4+ T cells sorted from a lymph node. CDR3 sequence: CTCSAHRGDSDYTF. The covered CDR3 bases are TGCACCTGCAGTGCCCACAGGGGGGACTCC.